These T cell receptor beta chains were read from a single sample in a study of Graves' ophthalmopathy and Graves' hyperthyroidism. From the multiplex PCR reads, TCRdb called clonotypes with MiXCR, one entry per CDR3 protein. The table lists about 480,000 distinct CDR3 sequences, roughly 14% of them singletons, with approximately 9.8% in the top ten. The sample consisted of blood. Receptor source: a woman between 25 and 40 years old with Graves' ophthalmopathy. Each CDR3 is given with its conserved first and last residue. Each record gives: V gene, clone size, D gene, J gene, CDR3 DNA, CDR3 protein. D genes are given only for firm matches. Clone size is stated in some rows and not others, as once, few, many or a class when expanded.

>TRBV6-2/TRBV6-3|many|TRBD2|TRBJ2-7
TGTGCCAGCAGTCACCCCGCTAGCGGGTCTATCTACGAGCAGTACTTC
CASSHPASGSIYEQYF
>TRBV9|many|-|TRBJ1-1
TGTGCCAGCAGCGTAGGAAGTAGGGTAACTGAAGCTTTCTTT
CASSVGSRVTEAFF
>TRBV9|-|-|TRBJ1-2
TGTGCCAGCAGCGTGGGGAAGACTAACTATGGCTACACCTTC
CASSVGKTNYGYTF
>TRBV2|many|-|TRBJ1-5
TGTGCCAGCAGTGAGGACCTCGGGCCCCAGCATTTT
CASSEDLGPQHF
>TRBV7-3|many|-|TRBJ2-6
TGTGCCAGCAGCTTCAGGGTGGGGACCGCCGACTCTGGGGCCAACGTCCTGACTTTC
CASSFRVGTADSGANVLTF
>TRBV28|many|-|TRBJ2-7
TGTGCCAGCAGTTTTGCCACCTCCTACGAGCAGTACTTC
CASSFATSYEQYF
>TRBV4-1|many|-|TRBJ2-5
TGCGCCAGCAGCCAAGAAGCGACAGCCGTTGGGACCCAGTACTTC
CASSQEATAVGTQYF
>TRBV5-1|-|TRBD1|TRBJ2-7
TGCGCCAGCAGCCTAGGGGACAGTCAGCTCTACGAGCAGTACTTC
CASSLGDSQLYEQYF
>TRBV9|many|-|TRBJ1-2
TGTGCCAGCAGCGTAGCCCGAAACTATGGCTACACCTTC
CASSVARNYGYTF
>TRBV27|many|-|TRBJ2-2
TGTGCCAGCAGTACAGCTTACACCGGGGAGCTGTTTTTT
CASSTAYTGELFF
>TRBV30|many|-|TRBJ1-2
TGTGCCTGGAGTGCTAGATACGGCTACACCTTC
CAWSARYGYTF
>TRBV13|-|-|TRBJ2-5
TGTGCCAGCAGCTCACCGGGGCTAGGGGAGACCCAGTACTTC
CASSSPGLGETQYF
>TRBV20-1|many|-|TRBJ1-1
TGCAGTGCTAGAGGCCCAAGGGGTTCGGGCACTGAAGCTTTCTTT
CSARGPRGSGTEAFF
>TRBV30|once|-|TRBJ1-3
TGTGGAGAATCTCTAGAGGGAAACACCATATATTTT
CGESLEGNTIYF
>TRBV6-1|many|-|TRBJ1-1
TGTGCCAGCAGTGAGAAAACGCGTGGCCCTAACACTGAAGCTTTCTTT
CASSEKTRGPNTEAFF
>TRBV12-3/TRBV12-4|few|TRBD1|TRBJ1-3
TGTGCCAGCACCCGGGACAGCTCTGGAAACACCATATATTTT
CASTRDSSGNTIYF
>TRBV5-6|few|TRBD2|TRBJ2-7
TGTGCCAGCAGCTTGGAGTATGGACTAGCCGGCTACGAGCAGTACTTC
CASSLEYGLAGYEQYF
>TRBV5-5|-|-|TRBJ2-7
TGTGCCAGCAGCTTGGTCTCTCTTGGGGGCTACGAGCAGTACTTC
CASSLVSLGGYEQYF
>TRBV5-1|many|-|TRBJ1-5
TGCGCCAGCAGTAGCGCTACCAATCAGCCCCAGCATTTT
CASSSATNQPQHF
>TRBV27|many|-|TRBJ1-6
TGTGCCAGCAGCCGCCGTTTATGGTCACCCCTCCACTTT
CASSRRLWSPLHF
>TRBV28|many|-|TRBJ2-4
TGTGCCACTCAAGATTGGGCCAAAAACATTCAGTACTTC
CATQDWAKNIQYF
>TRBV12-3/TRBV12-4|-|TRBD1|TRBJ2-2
TGTGCCAGCAGTCGGGACAGGGGACTCATCGGGGAGCTGTTTTTT
CASSRDRGLIGELFF